This T cell receptor beta chain was recorded in a study of breast tumors, draining lymph nodes, adjacent tissues. In its sample, this clonotype was seen a few times. The antigen remains unidentified. Axillary draining lymph nodes of breast cancer patients supplied the node samples. Study observations and caveats: Findings are consistent with lymph node origin and intratumoral expansion of most tumor T cells. Tumors had less TCR diversity than lymph nodes, more than nontumor tissue. Tumor T cell lymph node origin was a supported hypothesis, not proven.

One entry per CDR3 protein results from TCRdb running MiXCR on the multiplex PCR reads. The sample yields about 100,000 distinct CDR3 sequences, approximately 22% seen once. Germline V gives CDR1 MNHEY, CDR2 SVGAGI. V lost 5 bases to trimming and J lost 8 bases, with 12 bases between them. CDR3 length: 12 amino acids. Sequences were obtained from axillary lymph node tissue. The rearrangement uses TRBV6-5 and TRBJ1-2; D unclear. This receptor was obtained from a female donor with breast cancer. Some clones in this sample may be carry-over from other donors' samples. In DNA, the CDR3 is TGTGCCAGCAGTGCAGTGGTGGGGGGCTACACCTTC. It translates to CASSAVVGGYTF.